These T cell receptor beta chains were read from a single sample in a study of long-term antiretroviral therapy in people with HIV. Profiling relied on immunoSEQ multiplex PCR, and the TCRdb table lists in-frame clones only, not all of them. The sample consists of approximately 27,000 clones, about nine tenths of them appearing once. The sample was unsorted PBMCs, taken 5 to 5.5 years after starting antiretroviral therapy. The receptors derive from a woman aged 40 to 55 with HIV. Both conserved end residues are part of each CDR3. Fields, in order: CDR3 DNA, CDR3 protein, clone size, V gene, J gene, D gene. The D gene is left open where the match is weak. The listing skips clone size in some rows; elsewhere it reads once, few, many or a size class.

CDR3 DNA: TGTGCCTGGTCACGCACCGGGGAGCTGTTTTTT; CDR3 protein: CAWSRTGELFF; clone size: -; V gene: TRBV30; J gene: TRBJ2-2; D gene: -
CDR3 DNA: TGTGCCAGTAGTATCGGCAGGGTCGACGAAAAACTGTTTTTT; CDR3 protein: CASSIGRVDEKLFF; clone size: once; V gene: TRBV19; J gene: TRBJ1-4; D gene: -
CDR3 DNA: TGCAGTGCTTCCAGCCAGTATGGCTACACCTTC; CDR3 protein: CSASSQYGYTF; clone size: once; V gene: TRBV20-1; J gene: TRBJ1-2; D gene: -
CDR3 DNA: TGTGCCACCAGCAGAGATAGTCTGCCAAAGCAGTTCTTC; CDR3 protein: CATSRDSLPKQFF; clone size: -; V gene: TRBV15; J gene: TRBJ2-1; D gene: -
CDR3 DNA: TGTGCCAGCAGCTTGGGGGGGGGACAGGGAGCCTACGAGCAGTACTTC; CDR3 protein: CASSLGGGQGAYEQYF; clone size: once; V gene: TRBV5-4; J gene: TRBJ2-7; D gene: TRBD1
CDR3 DNA: TGTGCCAGCAAATCTGGCCCAGGGGCCAACGTCCTGACTTTC; CDR3 protein: CASKSGPGANVLTF; clone size: -; V gene: TRBV6-1; J gene: TRBJ2-6; D gene: -
CDR3 DNA: TGTGCCAGTAGCGACAGGGAGGAGCAGTACTTC; CDR3 protein: CASSDREEQYF; clone size: -; V gene: TRBV19; J gene: TRBJ2-7; D gene: TRBD1
CDR3 DNA: TGCAGCGTTGCAGGTGGGAGGACAGCTAATGAAAAACTGTTTTTT; CDR3 protein: CSVAGGRTANEKLFF; clone size: -; V gene: TRBV29-1; J gene: TRBJ1-4; D gene: -
CDR3 DNA: TGTGCCAGCAGCCTATACCCGGGGGCCAAAAACATTCAGTACTTC; CDR3 protein: CASSLYPGAKNIQYF; clone size: -; V gene: TRBV6-5; J gene: TRBJ2-4; D gene: -
CDR3 DNA: TGTGCCAGCAGCTTAGGGGACAGGGTAGACGCTTTCTTT; CDR3 protein: CASSLGDRVDAFF; clone size: few; V gene: TRBV7-9; J gene: TRBJ1-1; D gene: TRBD1
CDR3 DNA: TGCGCCAGCCTCACAGACGACTATGGCTACACCTTC; CDR3 protein: CASLTDDYGYTF; clone size: -; V gene: TRBV23-1; J gene: TRBJ1-2; D gene: -
CDR3 DNA: TGTGCCAGCAGTGGGAGGCAGTGGGTTGAGCAGTACTTC; CDR3 protein: CASSGRQWVEQYF; clone size: -; V gene: TRBV2; J gene: TRBJ2-7; D gene: -
CDR3 DNA: TGTGCCAGCAGCCCCCAGTCTGGTGGCTACACCTTC; CDR3 protein: CASSPQSGGYTF; clone size: -; V gene: TRBV7-9; J gene: TRBJ1-2; D gene: -
CDR3 DNA: TGCGCCAGCAGCCGCCTAGCGGAACCGCTAGCCAAAAACATTCAGTACTTC; CDR3 protein: CASSRLAEPLAKNIQYF; clone size: once; V gene: TRBV4-1; J gene: TRBJ2-4; D gene: TRBD2
CDR3 DNA: TGTGCCAGCAGCGTAGGGGATGGAAACACCATATATTTT; CDR3 protein: CASSVGDGNTIYF; clone size: -; V gene: TRBV9; J gene: TRBJ1-3; D gene: -
CDR3 DNA: TGCAGCGTTACCGGGGCGGAAGCCTATGGCTACACCTTC; CDR3 protein: CSVTGAEAYGYTF; clone size: medium-sized; V gene: TRBV29-1; J gene: TRBJ1-2; D gene: -
CDR3 DNA: TGCGCCAGCAGTGATTCCGGCGGCCAAGAGACCCAGTACTTC; CDR3 protein: CASSDSGGQETQYF; clone size: -; V gene: TRBV10-2; J gene: TRBJ2-5; D gene: -
CDR3 DNA: TGTGCCAGCAGCGAGGCCATGGGGGGCGCAGTTGCCTACGAGCAGTACTTC; CDR3 protein: CASSEAMGGAVAYEQYF; clone size: -; V gene: TRBV9; J gene: TRBJ2-7; D gene: -
CDR3 DNA: TGTGCCAGCAGCCAAGTCGGACAGGGCCAAGAGACCCAGTACTTC; CDR3 protein: CASSQVGQGQETQYF; clone size: -; V gene: TRBV14; J gene: TRBJ2-5; D gene: TRBD1
CDR3 DNA: TGTGCCAGCAGTGAAGTACAGGGAGCCGGAAGCGAGCAGTACTTC; CDR3 protein: CASSEVQGAGSEQYF; clone size: -; V gene: TRBV6-1; J gene: TRBJ2-7; D gene: -
CDR3 DNA: TGTGCCAGCAGTGGGGCGAGGGGCAAATTCAAAGAGCAGTTCTTC; CDR3 protein: CASSGARGKFKEQFF; clone size: -; V gene: TRBV6-1; J gene: TRBJ2-1; D gene: -
CDR3 DNA: TGTGCCAGCAGCTTGGGTCGACTAACCTACGAGCAGTACTTC; CDR3 protein: CASSLGRLTYEQYF; clone size: -; V gene: TRBV5-8; J gene: TRBJ2-7; D gene: -
CDR3 DNA: TGTGCCAGCAGTGCACAGGCCAAGACGATCTTT; CDR3 protein: CASSAQAKTIF; clone size: -; V gene: TRBV6-6; J gene: TRBJ1-1; D gene: -
CDR3 DNA: TGTGCCAGCAGTTTAAGGACAGGGCTAAGGAACACTGAAGCTTTCTTT; CDR3 protein: CASSLRTGLRNTEAFF; clone size: once; V gene: TRBV27; J gene: TRBJ1-1; D gene: TRBD1
CDR3 DNA: TGTGCCAGCAGCTTAGGTGCCCCACGGCAGTTCTTC; CDR3 protein: CASSLGAPRQFF; clone size: -; V gene: TRBV7-2; J gene: TRBJ2-1; D gene: -
CDR3 DNA: TGTGCCAGTGAGGCGCAAATGGGGATAGATGAAGCTTTCTTT; CDR3 protein: CASEAQMGIDEAFF; clone size: -; V gene: TRBV5-6; J gene: TRBJ1-1; D gene: -
CDR3 DNA: TGTGCCAGCAGCTTGGTCGACAGGATTAACACTGAAGCTTTCTTT; CDR3 protein: CASSLVDRINTEAFF; clone size: -; V gene: TRBV5-5; J gene: TRBJ1-1; D gene: -
CDR3 DNA: TGCGCCAGCAGCTCCTGGGGTAGCGGGAGCCAGGACAATGAGCAGTTCTTC; CDR3 protein: CASSSWGSGSQDNEQFF; clone size: -; V gene: TRBV5-1; J gene: TRBJ2-1; D gene: TRBD2
CDR3 DNA: TGCGCCAGCAGCCAAGATATCGGGAACCAGTACTTC; CDR3 protein: CASSQDIGNQYF; clone size: -; V gene: TRBV4-1; J gene: TRBJ2-7; D gene: -
CDR3 DNA: TGCGCCAGCAGCCTCCACACCGGGGAGCTGTTTTTT; CDR3 protein: CASSLHTGELFF; clone size: -; V gene: TRBV4-1; J gene: TRBJ2-2; D gene: -
CDR3 DNA: TGTGCCAGCAGTACGGGACTAGCGGGGAGCCGGACCGGGGAGCTGTTTTTT; CDR3 protein: CASSTGLAGSRTGELFF; clone size: -; V gene: TRBV7-2; J gene: TRBJ2-2; D gene: TRBD2